Listed below are T cell receptor beta chains from one sample, sequenced in a study of blood T cell repertoires in COVID-19. Data came from immunoSEQ multiplex PCR; TCRdb stores just in-frame clones and leaves some out. The table includes 9,000 to 15,000 clones, almost 85% detected once. Specimen: peripheral blood. These TCRs come from a man older than 75 with acute or convalescent COVID-19. Both conserved end residues are part of each CDR3. A D gene is named only where the DNA matches it firmly. The size of a clone is reported for some rows only, either as once, few or many, or as a class for expanded clones.

cdr3_length j_call v_call clone_size d_call cdr3_aa cdr3_nt
21 TRBJ1-1 TRBV5-1 . TRBD1 CASSRSRDRGLPTASNTEAFF TGCGCCAGCAGCCGATCGAGGGACAGGGGACTACCTACCGCTTCGAACACTGAAGCTTTCTTT
14 TRBJ1-2 TRBV6-4 . . CASSESGGAYGYTF TGTGCCAGCAGTGAATCGGGGGGCGCTTATGGCTACACCTTC
16 TRBJ2-1 TRBV9 . TRBD2 CASSLAGDSSYNEQFF TGTGCCAGCTCCCTAGCGGGAGACAGCTCCTACAATGAGCAGTTCTTC
15 TRBJ2-7 TRBV5-1 . . CASSLTWEESYEQYF TGCGCCAGCAGCTTGACCTGGGAGGAATCCTACGAGCAGTACTTC
18 TRBJ2-3 TRBV5-4 . . CASSLAQGSRSSTDTQYF TGTGCCAGCAGCTTGGCTCAGGGAAGTAGGTCTAGCACAGATACGCAGTATTTT
15 TRBJ1-5 TRBV19 once . CASSMNRYNTQPQHF TGTGCCAGTAGTATGAACAGGTACAACACTCAGCCCCAGCATTTT
16 TRBJ2-3 TRBV7-3 once TRBD2 CASSRTGGGGTDTQYF TGTGCCAGCAGCCGGACCGGGGGGGGAGGCACAGATACGCAGTATTTT
16 TRBJ2-3 TRBV4-1 . . CASSQGSPKGTDTQYF TGCGCCAGCAGCCAGGGCAGTCCGAAGGGGACAGATACGCAGTATTTT
13 TRBJ1-4 TRBV2 . . CASARGANEKLFF TGTGCCAGCGCCAGGGGCGCGAATGAAAAACTGTTTTTT
15 TRBJ1-2 TRBV13 . TRBD1 CASSIGTERRYGYTF TGTGCCAGCAGCATTGGGACAGAAAGACGCTATGGCTACACCTTC
16 TRBJ2-5 TRBV2 . TRBD2 CASSGGLAGPRETQYF TGTGCCAGCAGCGGGGGGCTAGCGGGCCCCCGGGAGACCCAGTACTTC
18 TRBJ2-1 TRBV4-1 once . CASSQEEVRSGPYNEQFF TGCGCCAGCAGCCAAGAGGAAGTACGAAGCGGTCCCTACAATGAGCAGTTCTTC
14 TRBJ2-1 TRBV9 once TRBD2 CASSLAGGRNEQFF TGTGCCAGCAGCCTAGCGGGGGGGCGCAATGAGCAGTTCTTC
15 TRBJ1-2 TRBV9 . TRBD1 CASSIDLGTAYGYTF TGTGCCAGCAGCATAGATCTCGGGACAGCCTATGGCTACACCTTC
15 TRBJ1-5 TRBV7-8 . . CASSLDWGGDQPQHF TGTGCCAGCAGCTTAGACTGGGGGGGCGATCAGCCCCAGCATTTT
15 TRBJ2-7 TRBV15 . . CATSRELASSYEQYF TGTGCCACCAGCAGAGAACTGGCTAGCTCCTACGAGCAGTACTTC
13 TRBJ2-5 TRBV7-3 . . CASSLTYVETQYF TGTGCCAGCAGCTTAACTTATGTGGAGACCCAGTACTTC
17 TRBJ2-4 TRBV2 . TRBD2 CASSDLAGGPGKNIQYF TGTGCCAGCAGTGATTTAGCGGGGGGGCCTGGCAAAAACATTCAGTACTTC
15 TRBJ2-3 TRBV6-5 . TRBD2 CASSIAGARTVGQYF TGTGCCAGCAGTATAGCGGGGGCCCGTACGGTTGGGCAGTATTTT
15 TRBJ2-3 TRBV5-1 few . CASSFGGKPTDTQYF TGCGCCAGCAGCTTCGGAGGGAAACCCACAGATACGCAGTATTTT
14 TRBJ1-1 TRBV7-9 few TRBD1 CASIRQGSGTEAFF TGTGCCAGCATCAGACAGGGATCGGGAACTGAAGCTTTCTTT
14 TRBJ1-2 TRBV5-1 . . CASSLEQVGDGYTF TGCGCCAGCAGCTTGGAACAGGTCGGCGATGGCTACACCTTC
14 TRBJ2-3 TRBV5-1 . . CASSLGSKPDTQYF TGCGCCAGCAGCTTGGGGAGTAAACCAGATACGCAGTATTTT
14 TRBJ1-3 TRBV3-1/TRBV3-2 . . CASSQGQVGNTIYF TGTGCCAGCAGCCAAGGGCAGGTCGGAAACACCATATATTTT
17 TRBJ1-2 TRBV10-3 . . CAISGTYGGLRLYGYTF TGTGCCATCAGTGGGACCTATGGGGGCCTGAGACTTTATGGCTACACCTTC
18 TRBJ1-5 TRBV19 . . CASSIGGQLPGGNQPQHF TGTGCCAGTAGTATAGGAGGACAGCTACCAGGGGGCAATCAGCCCCAGCATTTT
14 TRBJ2-1 TRBV11-2 . . CASSLDGPEGSWIF TGTGCCAGCAGCTTAGATGGGCCCGAGGGATCCTGGATCTTC
15 TRBJ1-2 TRBV21-1 once . CASSDWTGLDYGYTF TGTGCCAGCAGCGACTGGACAGGGTTAGACTATGGCTACACCTTC
16 TRBJ2-1 TRBV11-3 . . CASSLDGRGGLNEQFF TGTGCCAGCAGCTTAGATGGGCGGGGCGGCCTTAATGAGCAGTTCTTC
14 TRBJ1-2 TRBV5-4 . . CASSLGTGNYGYTF TGTGCCAGCAGCTTGGGTACAGGGAACTATGGCTACACCTTC
14 TRBJ1-5 TRBV19 few TRBD1 CASSIRQGSQPQHF TGTGCCAGTAGTATACGACAGGGGAGTCAGCCCCAGCATTTT
15 TRBJ2-3 TRBV9 . TRBD2 CASSTTPGGRDTQYF TGTGCCAGCAGCACCACACCGGGGGGGCGGGATACGCAGTATTTT
14 TRBJ2-5 TRBV6-1 . . CASSEGLYQETQYF TGTGCCAGCAGTGAAGGTCTTTACCAAGAGACCCAGTACTTC
14 TRBJ1-5 TRBV5-5 . TRBD1 CASSLRDRNQPQHF TGTGCCAGCAGCTTAAGGGACAGAAATCAGCCCCAGCATTTT
13 TRBJ2-5 TRBV12-3/TRBV12-4 . TRBD1 CASSQDRVETQYF TGTGCCAGCAGTCAGGACAGGGTAGAGACCCAGTACTTC
17 TRBJ2-6 TRBV19 . . CASSHPHRGSGANVLTF TGTGCCAGTAGTCACCCGCATCGGGGGTCTGGGGCCAACGTCCTGACTTTC
15 TRBJ2-1 TRBV5-1 . . CASSLVGLLYNEQFF TGCGCCAGCAGCTTGGTGGGCCTTTTATACAATGAGCAGTTCTTC